These 12 T cell receptor beta chains originate from one sample sequenced in a study of CD8+ T cells in alopecia areata. Noted treatment: oral pan-JAK inhibitor, 5-10 mg twice daily. cDNA prepared by RNA extraction and subsequent reverse transcription served as the template for sequencing. The data were produced by immunoSEQ multiplex PCR, yet TCRdb's version contains in-frame clones alone and is incomplete. The sample comprises 100,000 to 150,000 clones, approximately 57% of which are singletons, and under 7.5% rests with the top ten. The sequences come from CD4+ T cells sorted from blood, collected at week 4, from a patient treated with tofacitinib. These receptors were collected from a human donor with alopecia areata.

Points on this clone: A single base separates this from a much larger clone, so it may be a read error. The CDR3 spells CASSQDYEQYF. The CDR3 bases are TGTGCCAGCAGTCAGGACTACGAGCAGTACTTC. The chain joins TRBV6-1 to TRBJ2-7; D is uncertain. The CDR3 length is 11 residues. Germline lookup yields CDR1 MNHNS and CDR2 SASEGT. V was trimmed by 5 bases and J by 3 bases, leaving 5 bases between them.

The chain links TRBV29-1 to TRBJ2-1, with 7 nucleotides matching TRBD2. The germline V gene has CDR1 SQVTM and CDR2 ANQGSEA. The CDR3 extends over 15 amino acids. This CDR3 is CNRSLSGAGLREQFF. DNA of the CDR3: TGCAACCGTTCCTTAAGCGGGGCAGGCCTCCGAGAGCAGTTCTTC.

The chain uses TRBV30 and TRBJ1-4; possible D gene TRBD1, 6 bases. V was shortened by 0 bases and J by 6 bases, with 11 bases between the two germline ends. The CDR3 has 14 residues. The germline gives CDR1 GTSNPN, CDR2 SVGIG (reference sequence). The chain's CDR3 is CAWSVWGLDEKLFF. The CDR3 nucleotides read TGTGCCTGGAGTGTTTGGGGGCTGGATGAAAAACTGTTTTTT.

The J gene is TRBJ1-6, the V gene TRBV5-4; D not resolved. CDR3 length: 14 residues. Per germline, CDR1 SGHNT and CDR2 YYREEE (reference sequence). The ends were cut back, 3 bases at V and 7 bases at J, with 11 bases in the middle. CDR3 bases: TGTGCCAGCAGCTCAAATTCGATGAATTCACCCCTCCACTTT. Its protein is CASSSNSMNSPLHF.

This clone was seen a few times. V usage is TRBV9 and J usage is TRBJ2-3; D uncertain. The CDR3 runs to 15 residues. The germline V gene has CDR1 SGDLS and CDR2 YYNGEE. V lost 4 bases and J 8 bases, leaving 20 bases between the germline ends. The CDR3 DNA follows: TGTGCCAGCAGCACCCAAAGCGTCACCCAGACTACGCAGTATTTT. Protein: CASSTQSVTQTTQYF.

The table lists this clone with a few counts. The chain carries TRBV2 and TRBJ2-7; D is uncertain. The germline gives CDR1 SNHLY, CDR2 FYNNEI. The CDR3 loop spans 12 amino acids. V lost 4 bases and J 6 bases, leaving 10 bases between the germline ends. The CDR3 coding sequence is TGTGCCAGCAGTGTAGGGCATGGCGAGCAGTACTTC. This encodes CASSVGHGEQYF. Full variable domain (rest looked up from reference TRBV2 and TRBJ2-7): EPEVTQTPSHQVTQMGQEVILRCVPISNHLYFYWYRQILGQKVEFLVSFYNNEISEKSEIFDDQFSVERPDGSNFTLKIRSTKLEDSAMYFCASSVGHGEQYFGPGTRLTVT.

The rearrangement uses TRBV15 and TRBJ2-5, with TRBD2 matching 7 bases. V was pared by 1 base and J by 6 bases, with 5 bases of the junction left unmatched. CDR3 length: 14 residues. Germline values: CDR1 LNHNV, CDR2 YYDKDF (reference sequence). The CDR3 nucleotides are TGTGCCACCAGCAGAGGGCCGGGGGGACAGACCCAGTACTTC. It translates to CATSRGPGGQTQYF.

This chain uses TRBV6-6 with TRBJ2-5; D remains ambiguous. Germline-derived CDR1 and CDR2 are MNHNY and SVGAGI (reference sequence). The germline V and J ends were trimmed by 1 base and 2 bases, with 5 bases remaining between them. The length of the CDR3 is 13 residues. The DNA for the CDR3 is TGTGCCAGCAGTTACTTAAGTCAAGAGACCCAGTACTTC. Its protein product is CASSYLSQETQYF.

The chain recombines TRBV6-5 with TRBJ2-3, with D possibly matching TRBD1 (7 bases). CDR3 length: 15 amino acids. Germline CDR1 MNHEY, CDR2 SVGAGI. The V gene lost 2 bases and the J gene lost 7 bases, with 16 bases spanning the gap. CDR3 nucleotide sequence: TGTGCCAGCAGTTACGGAGGGGGCCCCCAGCATACGCAGTATTTT. Protein sequence: CASSYGGGPQHTQYF.

V gene TRBV29-1 combines with J gene TRBJ1-1; possible D gene TRBD1, 5 bases. This CDR3 region has 12 residues. Germline values: CDR1 SQVTM, CDR2 ANQGSEA. V dropped 5 bases and J dropped 0 bases, with 7 bases sitting between them. In nucleotides, the CDR3 is TGCAGCGTTTACAGGCTGAACACTGAAGCTTTCTTT. It codes for CSVYRLNTEAFF. Looking up the rest from reference TRBV29-1 and TRBJ1-1 gives the full variable domain: SAVISQKPSRDICQRGTSLTIQCQVDSQVTMMFWYRQQPGQSLTLIATANQGSEATYESGFVIDKFPISRPNLTFSTLTVSNMSPEDSSIYLCSVYRLNTEAFFGQGTRLTVV.

V gene TRBV2 combines with J gene TRBJ2-7; D may be TRBD2 (5 bases). This CDR3 region has 14 residues. V was trimmed by 3 bases and J by 2 bases, leaving 11 bases between them. Germline CDR1 SNHLY, CDR2 FYNNEI. In DNA form, the CDR3 reads TGTGCCAGCAGTGAGCAACGGGATACCTACGAGCAGTACTTC. Encoded protein: CASSEQRDTYEQYF.

V and J are TRBV7-8 and TRBJ2-5; D not certain. In germline, CDR1 is SGHVS, CDR2 FQNEAQ. The CDR3 covers 12 residues. The V end lost 1 base, the J end lost 6 bases, and 6 bases lay between the germline ends. For the CDR3, the DNA is TGTGCCAGCAGCTTAGATATGCAGACCCAGTACTTC. It specifies CASSLDMQTQYF.